Included here is one T cell receptor (beta chain) sequence, with context. J lost 4 bases, V lost 9 bases, and 6 bases had no gene match. There are 13 residues in the CDR3. Looked up from germline, CDR1 is SGHDT and CDR2 is YYEEEE. cDNA synthesis used the whole RNA isolate, giving expressed TCRB sequences. TCRdb's copy holds only in-frame clones and misses some; the assay was immunoSEQ multiplex PCR. Among fewer than 900,000 clones listed, around a sixth were seen once. The data were obtained in a study of beta chain features in type 1 diabetes. The V and J genes are TRBV5-6 and TRBJ2-2, with 7 nucleotides matching TRBD1. The sample consisted of naive CD4+ T cells from blood. This clonotype was obtained from a woman younger than 30 in good health. The CDR3 loop reads CATQGRITGELFF. The DNA for the CDR3 is TGTGCCACACAGGGGCGAATCACCGGGGAGCTGTTTTTT.